These 12 T cell receptor beta chains were all obtained from the same sample, sequenced in a study of cytomegalovirus exposure and HLA in healthy donors. PCR primers comprised 60 Vbeta and 13 Jbeta primers. Sequencing used immunoSEQ multiplex PCR; TCRdb keeps in-frame clones, though not all of them. Seen here are approximately 130,000 clones, around 83% observed once, and the top ten hold about 6.7%. The sample consisted of PBMCs. These receptors were collected from a woman aged 30 to 39 in good health and CMV-seropositive.

The rearrangement links TRBV5-1 to TRBJ1-2; 9 nucleotides agree with TRBD1. In germline, CDR1 is SGHRS, CDR2 YFSETQ. V lost 4 bases, J lost 4 bases, and 17 bases stayed unmatched. CDR3 length equals 18 residues. CDR3 DNA sequence: TGCGCCAGCAGCGGCCCCAAGGGACAGGGTTCTACTTCCTATGGCTACACCTTC. It specifies CASSGPKGQGSTSYGYTF.

As DNA, the CDR3 is TGTGCCAGTAGCCTTAGCGGGACGACCTACGAGCAGTACTTC. Its protein product is CASSLSGTTYEQYF. V gene TRBV19 combines with J gene TRBJ2-7; 8 bases map to TRBD2. The germline V gene encodes CDR1 LNHDA and CDR2 SQIVND (reference sequence). With 6 bases clipped from V and 2 bases from J, the junction kept 6 bases outside the gene matches. The CDR3 runs to 14 residues.

J is TRBJ2-6 and V is TRBV19; no firm D call. Germline V gene sequence: CDR1 LNHDA, CDR2 SQIVND (reference sequence). CDR3 length equals 15 residues. Trimming removed 3 bases from V and 2 bases from J, with 8 bases in between. CDR3 nucleotides: TGTGCCAGTAGTATCCCGGTACCTGGGGCCAACGTCCTGACTTTC. Translation: CASSIPVPGANVLTF. Full variable domain (remainder filled in from reference TRBV19 and TRBJ2-6): DGGITQSPKYLFRKEGQNVTLSCEQNLNHDAMYWYRQDPGQGLRLIYYSQIVNDFQKGDIAEGYSVSREKKESFPLTVTSAQKNPTAFYLCASSIPVPGANVLTFGAGSRLTVL.

The rearrangement links TRBV6-4 to TRBJ1-4; D ambiguous. The length of the CDR3 is 15 residues. Trimming removed 6 bases from V and 0 bases from J, with 11 bases in between. In germline, CDR1 is MRHNA, CDR2 SNTAGT. Here the CDR3 DNA reads TGTGCCAGCAGCCCGAACGGTGCAACTAATGAAAAACTGTTTTTT. This codes for CASSPNGATNEKLFF.

CDR3 nucleotide sequence: TGTGCCTTCTCGACAGGGCAATTGAGTGAAGCTTTCTTT. Amino acid sequence: CAFSTGQLSEAFF. The V call is TRBV30, the J call TRBJ1-1, with 7 bases lining up with TRBD1. There are 13 residues in the CDR3. Germline trimming cut 7 bases from V and 7 bases from J; bases unmatched to any gene: 12. CDR1 is GTSNPN, CDR2 SVGIG, per germline (reference sequence).

The V gene is TRBV5-4, the J gene TRBJ2-3, with 7 bases fitting TRBD1. V gave up 6 bases and J gave up 4 bases; unmatched junction bases: 8. This CDR3 spans 14 amino acids. Germline-derived CDR1 and CDR2 are SGHNT and YYREEE (reference sequence). CDR3 bases: TGTGCCAGCACCCCCCCGACAGGGCCAGATACGCAGTATTTT. Its translation is CASTPPTGPDTQYF.

The rearrangement links TRBV6-1 to TRBJ1-1; 8 bases align to TRBD1. V dropped 7 bases and J dropped 3; count of bases not matched to a gene: 7. The V gene's germline CDR1 is MNHNS and CDR2 SASEGT. The CDR3 consists of 14 residues. The CDR3 region is CASTLWTGYTEAFF. CDR3 sequence (DNA): TGTGCCAGCACTCTCTGGACAGGGTACACTGAAGCTTTCTTT.

V usage is TRBV27 and J usage is TRBJ2-7, with 8 nucleotides matching TRBD1. The length of the CDR3 is 15 residues. CDR1 is MNHEY and CDR2 is SMNVEV in the germline V gene (reference sequence). V trimming: 5 bases; J trimming: 5 bases; junction bases outside the gene matches: 11. CDR3 nucleotides: TGTGCCAGCAGTCGCTACAGGGGGTCCGGGGACGAGCAGTACTTC. Translation gives CASSRYRGSGDEQYF.

This chain links TRBV15 with TRBJ1-4, with no clear D. V lost 5 bases, J lost 5 bases, and 15 bases lay in between. CDR1 and CDR2 from the germline V gene are LNHNV and YYDKDF (reference sequence). CDR3 size: 15 residues. CDR3: CATSGSPRSNEKLFF. The CDR3 bases are TGTGCCACCAGCGGGAGTCCCAGGTCGAATGAAAAACTGTTTTTT.

The chain couples TRBV5-1 to TRBJ1-2; D not resolved. The CDR3 totals 13 residues. Between the trimmed V and J ends, which lost 0 bases and 6 bases, there was a span of 9 bases. Germline loops: CDR1 SGHRS, CDR2 YFSETQ. The CDR3 region is CASSLGTGDGYTF. As DNA, the CDR3 is TGCGCCAGCAGCTTGGGGACCGGGGATGGCTACACCTTC. The entire variable domain, with the rest obtained from reference TRBV5-1 and TRBJ1-2, is as follows: KAGVTQTPRYLIKTRGQQVTLSCSPISGHRSVSWYQQTPGQGLQFLFEYFSETQRNKGNFPGRFSGRQFSNSRSEMNVSTLELGDSALYLCASSLGTGDGYTFGSGTRLTVV.

The V and J genes are TRBV28 and TRBJ2-5; 13 nucleotides agree with TRBD2. Looked up from germline, CDR1 is MDHEN and CDR2 is SYDVKM. The CDR3 is 18 amino acids. After removal of 2 bases from V and 1 base from J, the junction contained 7 bases not matched to a gene. CDR3 in DNA: TGTGCCAGCAGTTTACCTCGGACTAGCGGGGGAGTCCAAGAGACCCAGTACTTC. Protein: CASSLPRTSGGVQETQYF.

The rearrangement links TRBV12-5 to TRBJ2-2; D unclear. V gave up 6 bases and J gave up 2 bases, with 4 bases separating them. This CDR3 has 12 amino acids. Germline V gene lookup returns CDR1 LGHNT and CDR2 FRNRAP. Here the CDR3 reads CASGANTGELFF. The CDR3 DNA reads TGTGCTAGTGGGGCTAACACCGGGGAGCTGTTTTTT.